The clone carrying this T cell receptor (beta chain) was counted ten times or more. The antigen remains undetermined. The record originates from a study of regulatory T cells in long-lasting Graves disease. Study context: Over-5-year antithyroid drug use with positive TSH receptor antibodies defined persistent Graves' disease in the study. General observations from the study: TRBV28, TRBJ1-2 and TRBJ2-5 emerged as the favored segments in persistent disease.

Arm-PCR of CDR3 regions and iRepertoire HTBI primers were used to build TCR beta libraries. Under the authors' procedure: Among the samples, 60 to 65 TRBV and 14 TRBJ segments were identified. TCRdb re-derived calls from the multiplex PCR reads in MiXCR, one entry per CDR3 protein. The V and J calls reflect TCRdb's pipeline rather than the authors' work. This sample carries 300,000 to 350,000 distinct CDR3 sequences, around a fifth of them seen once, and the ten largest clones take less than 35%. Time point described: persistent/refractory GD, antithyroid drugs over 5 years with positive TRAb. The TCR library was made from RNA extracted from PBMCs. Each patient gave 7 to 9 milliliters of EDTA-anticoagulated peripheral blood. CDR3 length: 17 residues. Germline lookup yields CDR1 SEHNR and CDR2 FQNEAQ (reference sequence). V was clipped by 5 bases and J by 5 bases, with 24 bases between them.

The rearrangement joins TRBV7-9 to TRBJ2-5; tentatively, D is TRBD1 (7 bases). The receptor was isolated from a female donor with Graves disease. Sequencing used peripheral blood mononuclear cells (PBMCs), obtained when the disease was refractory, from a patient treated with antithyroid drugs. CDR3 nucleotides: TGTGCCAGCAGCCAACGCCCGGAGGGGGCGGTCGAGGAGACCCAGTACTTC. This codes for CASSQRPEGAVEETQYF.